This T cell receptor beta chain stems from a study of identical twins. Template switching created a universal primer site, and the cDNA included unique molecular identifiers. TCRdb called the 5' RACE reads again in MiXCR, with one record for every CDR3 protein. The table shows 1.5 million to 2 million distinct CDR3 sequences, with about 32% occurring only once. The trim removed 3 bases at V and 8 bases at J, leaving 2 bases unmatched. Germline V gene data show CDR1 as LNHDA and CDR2 as SQIVND (reference sequence). This CDR3 contains 13 residues. Study findings and constraints: Alpha sequences that were out-of-frame and twin-shared showed an excess of low generation probability.

This clonotype was seen more than once but under ten times. The antigen is undetermined. The chain has TRBV19 and TRBJ1-2; 11 bases fit TRBD1. Sequenced: cord blood. This sequence originates from a newborn girl in good health. CDR3 DNA: TGTGCCAGTAGTATCTGGACAGGGGGCGGCTACACCTTC. It yields the protein CASSIWTGGGYTF.